The rows below give T cell receptor beta chains drawn from one sample of a study of T cell repertoires in cytomegalovirus infection. TCRdb recomputed calls from the reads with MiXCR, one row per CDR3 protein. The sample yields fewer than 950,000 distinct CDR3 sequences, about 30% seen once. The antigens for these receptors are not known. The specimen was cultured CD8+ T cells from PBMCs, collected from culture after CMV antigen stimulation. These receptor sequences come from a human donor in good health (CMV status not recorded). Some clones in this sample may be carry-over from other donors' samples. Both conserved end residues are part of each CDR3. The D gene is left open where the match is weak. Some rows have no size entry. The others give once, few or many, or a class for an expanded clone.

j_call: TRBJ2-1
cdr3_length: 14
v_call: TRBV12-3/TRBV12-4
clone_size: few
d_call: NA
cdr3_nt: TGTGCCAGCAGTTTCTTAGCGTCCTACAATGAGCAGTTCTTC
cdr3_aa: CASSFLASYNEQFF

j_call: TRBJ2-3
cdr3_length: 16
v_call: TRBV7-6
clone_size: few
d_call: TRBD2
cdr3_nt: TGTGCCAGCAGCTTATACGTAGCGGGGGCAACAGATACGCAGTATTTT
cdr3_aa: CASSLYVAGATDTQYF

j_call: TRBJ2-2
cdr3_length: 14
v_call: TRBV27
clone_size: NA
d_call: NA
cdr3_nt: TGTGCCAACAGTTACGGTACAGGGACCGGGGAGCTGTTTTTT
cdr3_aa: CANSYGTGTGELFF

j_call: TRBJ2-5
cdr3_length: 16
v_call: TRBV4-3
clone_size: few
d_call: NA
cdr3_nt: TGCGCCAGCAGCCAAGGTGCAGGAATGGTAGAAGAGACCCAGTACTTC
cdr3_aa: CASSQGAGMVEETQYF

j_call: TRBJ2-2
cdr3_length: 13
v_call: TRBV11-3
clone_size: NA
d_call: NA
cdr3_nt: TGTGCCAGCAGCTTCGGTGAAACCGGGGAGCTGTTTTTT
cdr3_aa: CASSFGETGELFF

j_call: TRBJ2-5
cdr3_length: 15
v_call: TRBV6-1
clone_size: NA
d_call: TRBD1
cdr3_nt: TGTGCCAGCACCTCGACAGGGCTCATCCAAGAGACCCAGTACTTC
cdr3_aa: CASTSTGLIQETQYF

j_call: TRBJ2-2
cdr3_length: 18
v_call: TRBV7-7
clone_size: once
d_call: TRBD2
cdr3_nt: TGTGCTAGCAGCTTTATTAGCGGGGGGGCCGTGAACACCGGGGAGCTGTTTTTT
cdr3_aa: CASSFISGGAVNTGELFF

j_call: TRBJ2-2
cdr3_length: 17
v_call: TRBV12-3/TRBV12-4
clone_size: NA
d_call: NA
cdr3_nt: TGTGCCAGCAGTTTCACCCTAGCGAGTGCGAACACCGGGGAGCTGTTTTTT
cdr3_aa: CASSFTLASANTGELFF

j_call: TRBJ2-7
cdr3_length: 14
v_call: TRBV11-2
clone_size: NA
d_call: TRBD1
cdr3_nt: TGTGCCAGCAGCTTTCGGGACAGGGTCTCCGAGCAGTACTTC
cdr3_aa: CASSFRDRVSEQYF

j_call: TRBJ2-7
cdr3_length: 15
v_call: TRBV7-6
clone_size: NA
d_call: TRBD1
cdr3_nt: TGTGTCAGCAGCTTAGAAGGGACAGGGTTCTACGAGCAGTACTTC
cdr3_aa: CVSSLEGTGFYEQYF

j_call: TRBJ1-2
cdr3_length: 14
v_call: TRBV29-1
clone_size: NA
d_call: NA
cdr3_nt: TGCAGCGTTGGGGGGCTGGACAGCCAATATGGCTACACCTTC
cdr3_aa: CSVGGLDSQYGYTF

j_call: TRBJ1-5
cdr3_length: 15
v_call: TRBV27
clone_size: NA
d_call: NA
cdr3_nt: TGTGCCAGCAGTCCCGGGACGTTTCCCAATCAGCCCCAGCATTTT
cdr3_aa: CASSPGTFPNQPQHF

j_call: TRBJ1-6
cdr3_length: 16
v_call: TRBV10-3
clone_size: few
d_call: NA
cdr3_nt: TGTGCCATCAGTGAGTCGTTGAGGGGCGAAAATTCACCCCTCCACTTT
cdr3_aa: CAISESLRGENSPLHF

j_call: TRBJ2-1
cdr3_length: 16
v_call: TRBV19
clone_size: NA
d_call: NA
cdr3_nt: TGTGCCAGTAGTATAGTAGGCTTCCAGTCCTACAATGAGCAGTTCTTC
cdr3_aa: CASSIVGFQSYNEQFF

j_call: TRBJ2-1
cdr3_length: 15
v_call: TRBV7-6
clone_size: many
d_call: NA
cdr3_nt: TGTGCCAGCAGCCAAACTAGGGCCGCCTACAATGAGCAGTTCTTC
cdr3_aa: CASSQTRAAYNEQFF

j_call: TRBJ2-5
cdr3_length: 17
v_call: TRBV7-2
clone_size: many
d_call: NA
cdr3_nt: TGTGCCAGCAGCCCCAGAGAGGGAAGGTTAAGCGGAGAGACCCAGTACTTC
cdr3_aa: CASSPREGRLSGETQYF

j_call: TRBJ1-1
cdr3_length: 12
v_call: TRBV29-1
clone_size: few
d_call: NA
cdr3_nt: TGCAGCGTGGCAAGGCAGAACACTGAAGCTTTCTTT
cdr3_aa: CSVARQNTEAFF

j_call: TRBJ1-4
cdr3_length: 15
v_call: TRBV9
clone_size: NA
d_call: NA
cdr3_nt: TGTGCCAGCAGCGTAGAAGGGTCAACTAATGAAAAACTGTTTTTT
cdr3_aa: CASSVEGSTNEKLFF

j_call: TRBJ2-2
cdr3_length: 14
v_call: TRBV4-3
clone_size: few
d_call: NA
cdr3_nt: TGCGCCAGTTCGCAGGAGATAACCACCGGGGAGCTGTTTTTT
cdr3_aa: CASSQEITTGELFF

j_call: TRBJ2-2
cdr3_length: 17
v_call: TRBV27
clone_size: NA
d_call: NA
cdr3_nt: TGTGCCAGCAGTTTTAGAAAAAGTGGAGCAAACACCGGGGAGCTGTTTTTT
cdr3_aa: CASSFRKSGANTGELFF

j_call: TRBJ2-1
cdr3_length: 16
v_call: TRBV28
clone_size: NA
d_call: NA
cdr3_nt: TGTGCCACTGGGACAAGGGGCAGGCTCTACTACAATGAGCAGTTCTTC
cdr3_aa: CATGTRGRLYYNEQFF

j_call: TRBJ2-7
cdr3_length: 14
v_call: TRBV12-3/TRBV12-4
clone_size: few
d_call: NA
cdr3_nt: TGTGCCAGCAGTCCTGATACAGGGAACTACGAGCAGTACTTC
cdr3_aa: CASSPDTGNYEQYF

j_call: TRBJ2-1
cdr3_length: 16
v_call: TRBV7-8
clone_size: many
d_call: TRBD1
cdr3_nt: TGTGCCAGCAGCTTACCCCCGCAGGGGGTTTACAATGAGCAGTTCTTC
cdr3_aa: CASSLPPQGVYNEQFF

j_call: TRBJ2-1
cdr3_length: 15
v_call: TRBV7-9
clone_size: few
d_call: TRBD2
cdr3_nt: TGTGCCAGCAGCTGGGAGCGGGGGGCCTTCGGGGAGCAGTTCTTC
cdr3_aa: CASSWERGAFGEQFF

j_call: TRBJ1-5
cdr3_length: 13
v_call: TRBV28
clone_size: few
d_call: NA
cdr3_nt: TGTGCCAGCAGTTTATTGGAGGATCAGCCCCAGCATTTT
cdr3_aa: CASSLLEDQPQHF

j_call: TRBJ2-7
cdr3_length: 16
v_call: TRBV27
clone_size: NA
d_call: TRBD2
cdr3_nt: TGTGCCAGCAGTTCCCAGCGGGGGATGGGGGGCAACGAGCAGTACTTC
cdr3_aa: CASSSQRGMGGNEQYF

j_call: TRBJ2-1
cdr3_length: 14
v_call: TRBV6-2/TRBV6-3
clone_size: NA
d_call: TRBD1
cdr3_nt: TGTGCCAGCAGTTACCAGGGGGTATGGAATGAGCAGTTCTTC
cdr3_aa: CASSYQGVWNEQFF

j_call: TRBJ2-5
cdr3_length: 16
v_call: TRBV6-6
clone_size: few
d_call: NA
cdr3_nt: TGTGCCAGCAGCCCTGGGCTTTATTCGCCCGATGAGACCCAGTACTTC
cdr3_aa: CASSPGLYSPDETQYF

j_call: TRBJ1-6
cdr3_length: 15
v_call: TRBV7-8
clone_size: many
d_call: TRBD1
cdr3_nt: TGTGCCAGCAGCCTCGGACAGGGGAGTAATTCACCCCTCCACTTT
cdr3_aa: CASSLGQGSNSPLHF

j_call: TRBJ2-1
cdr3_length: 14
v_call: TRBV19
clone_size: NA
d_call: NA
cdr3_nt: TGTGTCAGTAGTCCCCTGGGTATTCTGAATGAGCAGTTCTTC
cdr3_aa: CVSSPLGILNEQFF

j_call: TRBJ2-5
cdr3_length: 15
v_call: TRBV9
clone_size: few
d_call: NA
cdr3_nt: TGTGCCAGCAGCACAACCGGGACTGTACAAGAGACCCAGTACTTC
cdr3_aa: CASSTTGTVQETQYF

j_call: TRBJ1-1
cdr3_length: 13
v_call: TRBV28
clone_size: NA
d_call: NA
cdr3_nt: TGTGCCAGCAGCCGGGGGGCCCCCACTGAAGCTTTCTTT
cdr3_aa: CASSRGAPTEAFF

j_call: TRBJ2-1
cdr3_length: 12
v_call: TRBV7-9
clone_size: many
d_call: NA
cdr3_nt: TGTGCCAGCAGCTTAGCCGTGGATGAGCAGTTCTTC
cdr3_aa: CASSLAVDEQFF

j_call: TRBJ2-1
cdr3_length: 12
v_call: TRBV7-2
clone_size: many
d_call: NA
cdr3_nt: TGTGCCAGCAGCTCCTGGAACAATGAGCAGTTCTTC
cdr3_aa: CASSSWNNEQFF

j_call: TRBJ2-1
cdr3_length: 18
v_call: TRBV7-6
clone_size: many
d_call: NA
cdr3_nt: TGTGCCAGCAGCTTGGCCAGGGCGGGGGCGAGCTCCTACAATGAGCAGTTCTTC
cdr3_aa: CASSLARAGASSYNEQFF

j_call: TRBJ1-5
cdr3_length: 19
v_call: TRBV6-2/TRBV6-3
clone_size: few
d_call: NA
cdr3_nt: TGTGCCAGCAGTTACTCGAAACTTAGGATGGAGGGGACAAATCAGCCCCAGCATTTT
cdr3_aa: CASSYSKLRMEGTNQPQHF

j_call: TRBJ1-6
cdr3_length: 16
v_call: TRBV4-1
clone_size: few
d_call: NA
cdr3_nt: TGCGCCAGCAGCCAAGCCGGAACCAAATATAATTCACCCCTCCACTTT
cdr3_aa: CASSQAGTKYNSPLHF

j_call: TRBJ2-1
cdr3_length: 12
v_call: TRBV7-8
clone_size: NA
d_call: NA
cdr3_nt: TGTGCCAGCAGCCGTCCGAGGAATGAGCAGTTCTTC
cdr3_aa: CASSRPRNEQFF

j_call: TRBJ1-3
cdr3_length: 14
v_call: TRBV11-1
clone_size: few
d_call: NA
cdr3_nt: TGTGCCAGCAGCCTCCAGGGGCCTGGAAACACCATATATTTT
cdr3_aa: CASSLQGPGNTIYF

j_call: TRBJ2-7
cdr3_length: 15
v_call: TRBV2
clone_size: NA
d_call: TRBD1
cdr3_nt: TGTGCCAGCACCGAACTCGGGACAGAAACCTACGAGCAGTACTTC
cdr3_aa: CASTELGTETYEQYF

j_call: TRBJ1-2
cdr3_length: 13
v_call: TRBV6-6
clone_size: few
d_call: NA
cdr3_nt: TGTGCCAGCGGGGACGTCGTAGGCTATGGCTACACCTTC
cdr3_aa: CASGDVVGYGYTF

j_call: TRBJ2-1
cdr3_length: 14
v_call: TRBV20-1
clone_size: NA
d_call: TRBD2
cdr3_nt: TGCAGTGCTAGGTTAGCGGGGGACTGGAATGAGCAGTTCTTC
cdr3_aa: CSARLAGDWNEQFF